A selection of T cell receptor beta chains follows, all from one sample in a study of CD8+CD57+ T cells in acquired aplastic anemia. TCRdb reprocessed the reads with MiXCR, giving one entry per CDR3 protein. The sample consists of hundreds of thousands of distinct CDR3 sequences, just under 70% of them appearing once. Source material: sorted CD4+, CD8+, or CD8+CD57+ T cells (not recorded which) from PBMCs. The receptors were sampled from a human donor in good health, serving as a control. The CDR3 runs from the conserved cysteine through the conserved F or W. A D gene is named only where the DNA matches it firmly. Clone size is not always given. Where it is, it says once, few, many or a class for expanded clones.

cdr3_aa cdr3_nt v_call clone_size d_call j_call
CASNNEIESYGYTF TGTGCCAGCAATAACGAAATAGAGAGCTATGGCTACACCTTC TRBV7-8 - - TRBJ1-2
CASSLGGGGSDTQYF TGTGCCAGCAGTTTGGGAGGGGGAGGGTCAGATACGCAGTATTTT TRBV12-3/TRBV12-4 few - TRBJ2-3
CASSVGSPGIYSNQPQHF TGTGCCAGCAGTGTTGGCAGCCCCGGAATTTATAGCAATCAGCCCCAGCATTTT TRBV2 many - TRBJ1-5
CASRGTINSYEQYF TGTGCCAGTAGGGGGACAATTAACTCCTACGAGCAGTACTTC TRBV19 - - TRBJ2-7
CASSFSGAKGTQYF TGTGCCAGCAGCTTTAGCGGGGCCAAGGGGACCCAGTACTTC TRBV11-2 once TRBD2 TRBJ2-5
CASSLAGDSYEQYF TGTGCCAGCAGCTTAGCCGGGGATTCCTACGAGCAGTACTTC TRBV7-9 - - TRBJ2-7
CASSLRMADDNKQSF TGTGCCAGCAGCTTGAGGATGGCAGACGACAATAAGCAGTCCTTC TRBV7-2 - - TRBJ2-1
CASSLASGNSNQPQHF TGTGCCAGCAGCTTAGCGAGCGGAAATAGCAATCAGCCCCAGCATTTT TRBV7-6 many - TRBJ1-5
CSVGTGGADTQYF TGCAGCGTTGGAACAGGGGGGGCAGATACGCAGTATTTT TRBV29-1 - - TRBJ2-3
CASSPTGTANEEQYF TGTGCCAGCAGCCCGACCGGGACAGCTAATGAAGAACAGTACTTC TRBV7-2 - TRBD1 TRBJ2-7
CASSPTPGTDTQYF TGTGCCAGCAGCCCCACCCCCGGCACAGATACGCAGTATTTT TRBV5-5 - - TRBJ2-3
CASSLVHLRRSSPLHF TGTGCCAGCAGCCTAGTACACCTAAGGCGTTCTTCACCCCTCCACTTT TRBV11-3 - - TRBJ1-6
CASSLQGANSPLHF TGCGCCAGCAGCTTGCAGGGGGCAAATTCACCCCTCCACTTT TRBV5-1 few TRBD1 TRBJ1-6
CSARTREETQYF TGCAGTGCCCGGACTAGAGAAGAGACCCAGTACTTC TRBV20-1 few TRBD2 TRBJ2-5
CSAQGNYGYKAFF TGCAGTGCTCAGGGGAACTATGGCTACAAAGCTTTCTTT TRBV20-1 once - TRBJ1-1